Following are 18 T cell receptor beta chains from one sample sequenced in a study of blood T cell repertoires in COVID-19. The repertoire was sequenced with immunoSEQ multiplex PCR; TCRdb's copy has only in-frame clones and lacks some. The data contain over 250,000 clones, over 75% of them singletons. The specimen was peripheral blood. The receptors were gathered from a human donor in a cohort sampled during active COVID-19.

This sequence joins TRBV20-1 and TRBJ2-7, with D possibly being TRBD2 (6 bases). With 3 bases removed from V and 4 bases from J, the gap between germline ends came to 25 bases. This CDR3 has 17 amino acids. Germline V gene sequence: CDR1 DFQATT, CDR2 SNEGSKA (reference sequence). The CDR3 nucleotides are TGCAGTGCTAGTGCTGCCGGTTCCGTCGGGAGTCAATACGAGCAGTACTTC. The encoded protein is CSASAAGSVGSQYEQYF.

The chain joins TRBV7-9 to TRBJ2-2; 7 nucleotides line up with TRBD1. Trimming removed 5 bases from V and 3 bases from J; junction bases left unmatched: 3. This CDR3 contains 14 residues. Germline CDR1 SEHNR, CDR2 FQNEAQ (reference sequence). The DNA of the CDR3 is TGTGCCAGCAGCAAGGACAGGCACACCGGGGAGCTGTTTTTT. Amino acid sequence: CASSKDRHTGELFF.

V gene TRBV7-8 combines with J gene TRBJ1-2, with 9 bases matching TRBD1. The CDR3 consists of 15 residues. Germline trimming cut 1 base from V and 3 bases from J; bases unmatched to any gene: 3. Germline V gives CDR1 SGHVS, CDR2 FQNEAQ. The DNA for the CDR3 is TGTGCCAGCAGCTTAGTACAGGGGGCATACTATGGCTACACCTTC. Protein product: CASSLVQGAYYGYTF.

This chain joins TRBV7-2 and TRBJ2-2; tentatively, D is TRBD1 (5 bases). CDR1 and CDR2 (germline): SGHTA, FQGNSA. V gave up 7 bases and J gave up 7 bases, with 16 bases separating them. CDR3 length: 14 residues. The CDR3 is CASTLAGFGGELFF. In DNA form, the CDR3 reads TGTGCCAGCACCCTCGCAGGGTTTGGCGGGGAGCTGTTTTTT.

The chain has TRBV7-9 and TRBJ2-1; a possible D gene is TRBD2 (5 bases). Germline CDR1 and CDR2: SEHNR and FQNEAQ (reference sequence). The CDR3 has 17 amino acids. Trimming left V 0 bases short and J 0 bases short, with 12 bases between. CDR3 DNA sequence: TGTGCCAGCAGCTTAGCTGGCGGGTTAAGCTCCTACAATGAGCAGTTCTTC. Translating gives CASSLAGGLSSYNEQFF.

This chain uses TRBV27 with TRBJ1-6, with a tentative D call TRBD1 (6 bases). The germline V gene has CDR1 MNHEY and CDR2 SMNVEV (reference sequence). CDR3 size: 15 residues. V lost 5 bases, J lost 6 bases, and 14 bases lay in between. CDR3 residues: CASSRGQTFNSPLHF. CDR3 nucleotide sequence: TGTGCCAGCAGTCGTGGACAGACCTTTAATTCACCCCTCCACTTT.

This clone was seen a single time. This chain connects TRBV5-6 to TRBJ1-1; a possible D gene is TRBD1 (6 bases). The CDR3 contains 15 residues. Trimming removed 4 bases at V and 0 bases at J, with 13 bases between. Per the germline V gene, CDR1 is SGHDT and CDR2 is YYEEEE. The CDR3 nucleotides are TGTGCCAGCAGCCCGAGACAGGCAATGAACACTGAAGCTTTCTTT. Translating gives CASSPRQAMNTEAFF.

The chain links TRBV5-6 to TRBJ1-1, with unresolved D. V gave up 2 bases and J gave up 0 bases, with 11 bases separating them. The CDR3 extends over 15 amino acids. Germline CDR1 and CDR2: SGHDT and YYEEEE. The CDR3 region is CASSFPSVLNTEAFF. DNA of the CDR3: TGTGCCAGCAGCTTCCCCAGCGTATTGAACACTGAAGCTTTCTTT.

The CDR3 DNA follows: TGCGCCAGCAGTGAGACAACAGGGAGGGGCGAGCAGTTCTTC. Protein product: CASSETTGRGEQFF. The chain uses TRBV10-1 and TRBJ2-1; the D gene is possibly TRBD2 (7 bases). The V and J ends lost 2 bases and 10 bases respectively, with 15 bases between them. Germline-derived CDR1 and CDR2 are WNHNN and SYGVQD (reference sequence). The CDR3 length is 14 residues.

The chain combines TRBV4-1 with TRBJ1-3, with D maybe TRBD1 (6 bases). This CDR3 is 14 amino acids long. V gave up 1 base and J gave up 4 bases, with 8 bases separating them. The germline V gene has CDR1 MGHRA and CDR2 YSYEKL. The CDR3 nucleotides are TGCGCCAGCAGCCAAGGGGACACAGGAAACACCATATATTTT. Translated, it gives CASSQGDTGNTIYF.

The CDR3 coding sequence is TGCGCCAGCAGCTTACAGGGGGCGTTAGAAGTGATCTATGGCTACACCTTC. It is translated as CASSLQGALEVIYGYTF. The chain is built from TRBV5-1 and TRBJ1-2, with TRBD1 identical over 9 bases. V was clipped by 2 bases and J by 4 bases; unmatched bases: 12. This CDR3 contains 17 residues. CDR1 and CDR2 from the germline V gene are SGHRS and YFSETQ.

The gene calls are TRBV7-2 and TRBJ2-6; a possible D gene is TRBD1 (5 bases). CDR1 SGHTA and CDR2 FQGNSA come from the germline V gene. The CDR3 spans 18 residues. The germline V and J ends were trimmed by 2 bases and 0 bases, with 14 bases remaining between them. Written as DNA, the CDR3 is TGTGCCAGCAGCTTAAGTTTTTTGACAGCCTCTGGGGCCAACGTCCTGACTTTC. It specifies CASSLSFLTASGANVLTF.

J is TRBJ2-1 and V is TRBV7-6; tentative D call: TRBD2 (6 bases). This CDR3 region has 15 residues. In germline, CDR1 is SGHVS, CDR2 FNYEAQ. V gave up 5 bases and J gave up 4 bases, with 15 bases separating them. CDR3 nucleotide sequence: TGTGCCAGCAGCCATGTTGTCGGGAGATACAATGAGCAGTTCTTC. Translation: CASSHVVGRYNEQFF.

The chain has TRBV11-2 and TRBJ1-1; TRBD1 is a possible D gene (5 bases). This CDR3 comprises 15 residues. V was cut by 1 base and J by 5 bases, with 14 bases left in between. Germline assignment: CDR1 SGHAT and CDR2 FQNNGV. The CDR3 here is CASSLAVGRGTEAFF. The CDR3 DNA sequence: TGTGCCAGCAGCTTAGCCGTGGGGCGCGGAACTGAAGCTTTCTTT.

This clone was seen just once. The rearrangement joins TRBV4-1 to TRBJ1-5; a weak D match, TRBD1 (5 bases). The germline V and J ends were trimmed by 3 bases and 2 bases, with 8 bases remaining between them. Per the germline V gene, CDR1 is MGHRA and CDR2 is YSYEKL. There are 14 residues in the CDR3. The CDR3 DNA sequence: TGCGCCAGCAGCCAGATCAGGGGCAATCAGCCCCAGCATTTT. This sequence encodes CASSQIRGNQPQHF.

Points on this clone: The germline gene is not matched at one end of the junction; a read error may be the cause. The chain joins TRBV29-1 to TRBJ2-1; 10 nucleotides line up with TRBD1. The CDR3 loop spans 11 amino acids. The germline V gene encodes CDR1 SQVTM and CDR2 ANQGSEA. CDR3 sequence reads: CSVEPGQGILF. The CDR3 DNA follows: TGCAGCGTAGAGCCGGGACAGGGGATCCTCTTC.

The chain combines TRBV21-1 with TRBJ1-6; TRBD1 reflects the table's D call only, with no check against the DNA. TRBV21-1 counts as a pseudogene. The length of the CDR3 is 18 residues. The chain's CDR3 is CASSKGQEKTCSNSPLHF. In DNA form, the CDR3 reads TGTGCCAGCAGCAAAGGACAGGAAAAAACCTGCTCGAATTCACCCCTCCACTTT.

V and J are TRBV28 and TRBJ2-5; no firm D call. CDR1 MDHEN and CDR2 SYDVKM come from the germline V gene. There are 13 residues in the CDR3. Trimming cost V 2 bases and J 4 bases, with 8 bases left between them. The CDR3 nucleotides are TGTGCCAGCAGTTTAATCCCCAGAGAGACCCAGTACTTC. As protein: CASSLIPRETQYF.